This TCR beta chain originates from a study of post-analysis software for immune sequencing data. Study conclusions and caveats: Analysis by F measure revealed that same-batch samples clustered strongly together. Controls had lower frequencies than patients of about 5 TRBV segments, which included TRBV5-6, TRBV5-1 and TRBV20-1. Comparison with controls showed significantly lower normalized Chao1 diversity in multiple sclerosis patients.

Remarks on this clonotype: Its target is unknown. Possible read error: a much larger clone is one base away.

Carried by the TCR beta cDNA libraries were unique molecular identifiers. TCRdb called the PCR reads again in MiXCR, with one record for every CDR3 protein. The sample holds about 200,000 distinct CDR3 sequences, over 25% seen once. CDR1 and CDR2 from the germline V gene are SGHVS and FNYEAQ. This CDR3 is built from 16 residues. The receptor's source is a girl aged 2 to 17 with multiple sclerosis. The genes are TRBV7-6 and TRBJ2-3, with 9 nucleotides matching TRBD1. The sequencing sample was made of blood. The CDR3 loop is CASSPLGTGSADAQYF. CDR3 bases: TGTGCCAGCAGCCCACTCGGGACAGGGAGTGCAGATGCGCAGTATTTT.